The 8 T cell receptor beta chains reported below all come from one sample, sequenced in a study of cytomegalovirus exposure and HLA in healthy donors. Researchers ran the PCR with 60 Vbeta and 13 Jbeta primers. Assay: immunoSEQ multiplex PCR; the TCRdb copy retains only in-frame clones and omits some. The data contain 95,000 to 150,000 clones, about 79% of them singletons. Sequences were obtained from PBMCs. The receptors here all came from a man between 50 and 59 years old in good health and CMV-seronegative.

The gene calls are TRBV5-4 and TRBJ2-7; the D is unclear. The CDR3 consists of 14 residues. Trimming shortened V by 0 bases and J by 0 bases, and 7 bases separated the two germline ends. Germline-derived CDR1 and CDR2 are SGHNT and YYREEE (reference sequence). The CDR3 protein is CASSLERSSYEQYV. CDR3 nucleotide sequence: TGTGCCAGCAGCTTGGAACGTAGCTCCTACGAGCAGTACGTC.

This rearrangement joins TRBV9 to TRBJ1-2; D gene unclear. Germline CDR1 is SGDLS and CDR2 is YYNGEE. The CDR3 contains 16 residues. Trimming cost V 4 bases and J 4 bases, with 20 bases left between them. The CDR3 DNA reads TGTGCCAGCAGCCGTACTACGGGGAGGTTATCCTATGGCTACACCTTC. Residues: CASSRTTGRLSYGYTF. The variable domain in full, with the rest retrieved from reference TRBV9 and TRBJ1-2, is DSGVTQTPKHLITATGQRVTLRCSPRSGDLSVYWYQQSLDQGLQFLIQYYNGEERAKGNILERFSAQQFPDLHSELNLSSLELGDSALYFCASSRTTGRLSYGYTFGSGTRLTVV.

The chain has TRBV25-1 and TRBJ1-4, with 8 bases matching TRBD1. The CDR3 spans 14 residues. V was clipped by 6 bases and J by 8 bases; unmatched bases: 8. Germline values: CDR1 MGHDK, CDR2 SYGVNS. DNA of the CDR3: TGTGCCAGCAGGAGGACAGGGAGGGACGAAAAACTGTTTTTT. Translated: CASRRTGRDEKLFF.

CDR3 coding DNA: TGCGCCAGCAGCGGGGGACAGTTTAATGAAAAACTGTTTTTT. This sequence encodes CASSGGQFNEKLFF. V is TRBV5-1 and J is TRBJ1-4, with 7 bases aligning to TRBD1. The CDR3 is made up of 14 amino acids. From germline, CDR1 is SGHRS and CDR2 YFSETQ. J was trimmed by 4 bases and V by 4 bases; bases with no gene match: 4.

The J gene is TRBJ2-3, the V gene TRBV2, with D possibly TRBD2 on 6 matching bases. V was pared by 9 bases and J by 0 bases, with 13 bases between. Germline V gene data show CDR1 as SNHLY and CDR2 as FYNNEI. The CDR3 has 14 amino acids. CDR3: CASIAVASTDTQYF. The CDR3 DNA reads TGTGCCAGTATAGCGGTAGCTAGCACAGATACGCAGTATTTT.

J is TRBJ2-5 and V is TRBV25-1; the match to TRBD1 covers 10 bases. The germline V gene has CDR1 MGHDK and CDR2 SYGVNS. The CDR3 runs to 13 residues. V shed 6 bases, J shed 5 bases, and the junction held 3 bases outside the gene matches. CDR3 DNA sequence: TGTGCCAGCAGGAGACAGGGGGCGGAGACCCAGTACTTC. Protein product: CASRRQGAETQYF.

The chain combines TRBV28 with TRBJ2-7; 8 nucleotides match TRBD1. Per the germline V gene, CDR1 is MDHEN and CDR2 is SYDVKM. After removal of 4 bases from V and 2 bases from J, the junction contained 4 bases not matched to a gene. The CDR3 consists of 14 residues. The CDR3 nucleotides are TGTGCCAGCAGTTCCGGGACAGGAGCCTACGAGCAGTACGTC. Translation: CASSSGTGAYEQYV.

The rearrangement links TRBV10-3 to TRBJ1-6; no reliable D call. The CDR3 spans 14 residues. CDR1 is ENHRY, CDR2 SYGVKD, per germline. V was cut by 6 bases and J by 6 bases, with 12 bases left in between. The CDR3 nucleotides are TGTGCCATCAGGAGGGAGTTTGCTAATTCACCCCTCCACTTT. Residues: CAIRREFANSPLHF.